The 25 T cell receptor beta chains in this list originate from one sample, sequenced in a study of post-analysis software for immune sequencing data. Broader study findings: Several TRBV segments, TRBV5-6, TRBV5-1 and TRBV20-1 among them, were found more frequent in patients than controls.

These TCRs' antigens remain unknown. Prepared TCR beta cDNA libraries contained unique molecular identifiers. TCRdb called the PCR reads again in MiXCR, with one record for every CDR3 protein. The repertoire includes over 300,000 distinct CDR3 sequences, less than 35% of them detected once, and about an eighth sits in the top ten. Sequenced material: blood. The receptors come from a girl between 5 and 17 years old with multiple sclerosis.

In the case of this clonotype: Compared with germline, one end of the junction differs, possibly owing to a read error. The chain has TRBV11-2 and TRBJ2-2; 8 bases fit TRBD1. This CDR3 spans 16 amino acids. The germline V gene has CDR1 SGHAT and CDR2 FQNNGV. The CDR3 loop reads CANSPRRGQYTGELFF. Written as DNA, the CDR3 is TGTGCCAACAGCCCCCGCAGGGGGCAATACACCGGGGAGCTGTTTTTT.

In this sample, this clonotype turned up a few times. The rearrangement uses TRBV5-1 and TRBJ2-7; 7 bases map to TRBD1. The CDR3 totals 15 residues. The V gene end was trimmed by 2 bases and the J gene end by 0 bases; junction bases not matched to a gene: 5. Germline V gene data show CDR1 as SGHRS and CDR2 as YFSETQ. CDR3 bases: TGCGCCAGCAGCTTCCTGGACAGGAGCTCCTACGAGCAGTACTTC. This sequence encodes CASSFLDRSSYEQYF.

This clonotype was observed a few times. The chain is built from TRBV7-2 and TRBJ1-4, with D uncertain. V shed 5 bases and J shed 5 bases, with 9 bases lying between them. Germline V gene sequence: CDR1 SGHTA, CDR2 FQGNSA. The CDR3 runs 13 residues. The CDR3 sequence: CASSPWANEKLFF. In DNA, the CDR3 is TGTGCCAGCAGCCCCTGGGCGAATGAAAAACTGTTTTTT.

The chain employs TRBV10-2 and TRBJ2-3; TRBD1 aligns across 9 bases. CDR1 WSHSY and CDR2 SAAADI come from the germline V gene. The junction had 2 bases not matched to a gene; V was cut back by 4 bases and J by 6 bases. The CDR3 contains 13 residues. CDR3 in amino acids: CASSAGTGDTQYF. In DNA, the CDR3 is TGCGCCAGCAGTGCCGGGACAGGGGATACGCAGTATTTT.

This clonotype occurred a few times. The V call is TRBV12-3 or TRBV12-4, the J call TRBJ1-1; D call uncertain. The CDR3 sequence is 13 residues long. Trimming removed 5 bases from V and 3 bases from J, with 10 bases in between. DNA for the CDR3: TGTGCCAGCAGTCCCCAGTCGTACACTGAAGCTTTCTTT. Amino acids: CASSPQSYTEAFF.

In this sample, this clonotype turned up a few times. The chain is built from TRBV7-2 and TRBJ2-5; 7 nucleotides align to TRBD2. CDR1 and CDR2 (germline): SGHTA, FQGNSA. The CDR3 length is 12 residues. V lost 7 bases to trimming and J lost 5 bases; unmatched junction nucleotides: 4. CDR3: CASTPGGETQYF. In DNA form, the CDR3 reads TGTGCCAGCACTCCCGGGGGGGAGACCCAGTACTTC.

The chain carries TRBV30 and TRBJ2-1, with a possible D match to TRBD2 (5 bases). Trimming removed 5 bases from V and 10 bases from J, with 15 bases in between. Germline CDR1 and CDR2: GTSNPN and SVGIG (reference sequence). This CDR3 spans 12 amino acids. The DNA of the CDR3 is TGTGCCTGGGAGGATCGGGGAGACGAGCAGTTCTTC. It encodes CAWEDRGDEQFF.

The chain joins TRBV7-2 to TRBJ2-7, with TRBD1 matching 8 bases. V shed 5 bases and J 0 bases; nucleotides not matched to a gene: 3. This CDR3 is built from 14 residues. Germline V gene lookup returns CDR1 SGHTA and CDR2 FQGNSA. The chain's CDR3 is CASSRDRSSYEQYF. In DNA, the CDR3 is TGTGCCAGCAGCCGGGACAGGTCCTCCTACGAGCAGTACTTC.

V is TRBV25-1 and J is TRBJ2-5; TRBD2 matches at 10 bases. J was trimmed by 3 bases and V by 7 bases; bases with no gene match: 5. Germline V gene data show CDR1 as MGHDK and CDR2 as SYGVNS. This CDR3 has 14 residues. The CDR3 here is CASTGLAGEETQYF. DNA for the CDR3: TGTGCCAGCACCGGGCTAGCGGGGGAAGAGACCCAGTACTTC. The full variable domain, completed using reference TRBV25-1 and TRBJ2-5, is EADIYQTPRYLVIGTGKKITLECSQTMGHDKMYWYQQDPGMELHLIHYSYGVNSTEKGDLSSESTVSRIRTEHFPLTLESARPSHTSQYLCASTGLAGEETQYFGPGTRLLVL.

This clonotype appeared a few times. The chain recombines TRBV4-3 with TRBJ1-1, with D perhaps TRBD1 (6 bases). V was trimmed by 4 bases and J by 3 bases, leaving 12 bases between them. The CDR3 length is 14 residues. Per the germline V gene, CDR1 is LGHNA and CDR2 is YSLEER. CDR3 loop: CASSLRGEDTEAFF. CDR3 coding DNA: TGCGCCAGCAGCCTAAGGGGGGAGGACACTGAAGCTTTCTTT.

The chain employs TRBV12-3 or TRBV12-4 and TRBJ2-7; D remains unclear. V was clipped by 5 bases and J by 3 bases, with 8 bases between them. This CDR3 comprises 12 residues. CDR3 bases: TGTGCCAGCAGTCCAAGACTCTACGAGCAGTACTTC. This sequence encodes CASSPRLYEQYF.

The chain links TRBV20-1 to TRBJ1-2, with 10 bases matching TRBD1. This CDR3 contains 15 residues. The germline CDR1 and CDR2 sequences are DFQATT and SNEGSKA (reference sequence). The V gene end was trimmed by 5 bases and the J gene end by 4 bases; junction bases not matched to a gene: 10. Here the CDR3 reads CSASGTGARGYGYTF. For the CDR3, the DNA is TGCAGTGCTTCCGGGACAGGGGCAAGGGGCTATGGCTACACCTTC.

There are a few counts of this clonotype. The chain employs TRBV7-6 and TRBJ2-1; a weak D match, TRBD1 (5 bases). Trimming shortened V by 5 bases and J by 0 bases, and 14 bases separated the two germline ends. The CDR3 loop spans 16 amino acids. Germline V gene data show CDR1 as SGHVS and CDR2 as FNYEAQ. Here the CDR3 DNA reads TGTGCCAGCAGCGCCTTCAGCGACAGCTCCTACAATGAGCAGTTCTTC. This codes for CASSAFSDSSYNEQFF. The full variable domain, with the rest looked up from reference TRBV7-6 and TRBJ2-1, is GAGVSQSPRYKVTKRGQDVALRCDPISGHVSLYWYRQALGQGPEFLTYFNYEAQQDKSGLPNDRFSAERPEGSISTLTIQRTEQRDSAMYRCASSAFSDSSYNEQFFGPGTRLTVL.

Remarks on this clonotype: Relative to the germline gene, one junction end is altered; a read error may explain this. The gene calls are TRBV6-5 and TRBJ1-1; 8 bases agree with TRBD1. Germline V gene lookup returns CDR1 MNHEY and CDR2 SVGAGI. The CDR3 is 15 amino acids. The CDR3 nucleotides read TGTACCAGCAGCCGCCGACAGGGGCGGAACACTGAAGCTTTCTTT. Protein: CTSSRRQGRNTEAFF.

J is TRBJ2-3 and V is TRBV20-1; D might be TRBD1 (6 bases). This CDR3 is 11 amino acids long. V shed 5 bases and J shed 5 bases, with 8 bases lying between them. CDR1 is DFQATT and CDR2 is SNEGSKA in the germline V gene (reference sequence). CDR3 loop: CSASQGDTQYF. CDR3 coding DNA: TGCAGTGCTTCACAGGGAGATACGCAGTATTTT.

The J gene is TRBJ2-7, the V gene TRBV29-1, with 7 bases lining up with TRBD1. The germline CDR1 and CDR2 sequences are SQVTM and ANQGSEA. The CDR3 contains 12 residues. J lost 2 bases, V lost 7 bases, and 5 bases had no gene match. The CDR3 DNA reads as TGCAGCGCCGGGACAGAAACCTACGAGCAGTACTTC. Protein sequence: CSAGTETYEQYF.

Comment on this clonotype: Its ends do not fully match the called genes, so a read error is possible. This chain joins TRBV6-4 and TRBJ2-1; tentatively, D is TRBD1 (5 bases). Germline lookup yields CDR1 MRHNA and CDR2 SNTAGT. This CDR3 region has 13 residues. The CDR3 bases are TGTGCCAGCAGTGACTCGGACAACAATGGGCAGTTCTTC. The encoded protein is CASSDSDNNGQFF.

This chain joins TRBV5-1 and TRBJ2-3, with TRBD2 matching 11 bases. CDR1 and CDR2 (germline): SGHRS, YFSETQ. The CDR3 has 16 residues. V was pared by 2 bases and J by 2 bases, with 4 bases of the junction left unmatched. CDR3 region: CASSFLAGGDTDTQYF. The DNA for the CDR3 is TGCGCCAGCAGCTTCCTAGCGGGGGGAGACACAGATACGCAGTATTTT.

This clonotype came up a few times. The CDR3 DNA reads TGTGCCAGCAGCTACCGGGGGGGTCTTAGAAAGGGACAGCCGCTTAACTATGGCTACACCTTC. Its protein product is CASSYRGGLRKGQPLNYGYTF. This chain uses TRBV11-2 with TRBJ1-2, with 7 bases lining up with TRBD1. Germline V gene sequence: CDR1 SGHAT, CDR2 FQNNGV. The CDR3 is made up of 21 amino acids. The junction had 24 bases not matched to a gene; V was cut back by 4 bases and J by 1 base.

CDR3 coding DNA: TGTGCCAGCAGCGTAGTGGGAACAGGGTATGAAGCTTTCTTT. Protein: CASSVVGTGYEAFF. The gene calls are TRBV9 and TRBJ1-1; maybe TRBD1 (6 bases). V was shortened by 0 bases and J by 7 bases, with 13 bases between the two germline ends. Looked up from germline, CDR1 is SGDLS and CDR2 is YYNGEE. The CDR3 has 14 amino acids. The full variable domain, rest sourced from reference TRBV9 and TRBJ1-1, is DSGVTQTPKHLITATGQRVTLRCSPRSGDLSVYWYQQSLDQGLQFLIQYYNGEERAKGNILERFSAQQFPDLHSELNLSSLELGDSALYFCASSVVGTGYEAFFGQGTRLTVV.

The chain employs TRBV6-5 and TRBJ2-1, with TRBD2 matching over 10 bases. The junction had 8 bases not matched to a gene; V was cut back by 6 bases and J by 6 bases. The CDR3 is 15 residues long. The V gene's germline CDR1 is MNHEY and CDR2 SVGAGI. CDR3 nucleotides: TGTGCCAGCAGCCCCAGCGGGGGGGCCCCCAATGAGCAGTTCTTC. Translation: CASSPSGGAPNEQFF.

V gene TRBV12-3 or TRBV12-4 combines with J gene TRBJ2-7, with D possibly TRBD2 on 6 matching bases. V was trimmed by 6 bases and J by 0 bases, leaving 9 bases between them. This CDR3 contains 13 residues. For the CDR3, the DNA is TGTGCCAGCAGGCTAGCGCACTCCTACGAGCAGTACTTC. This translates into CASRLAHSYEQYF.

The J gene is TRBJ2-1, the V gene TRBV4-3; 10 bases line up with TRBD1. The germline CDR1 and CDR2 sequences are LGHNA and YSLEER. The CDR3 sequence is 16 residues long. J lost 4 bases, V lost 4 bases, and 7 bases had no gene match. CDR3 protein: CASSRLGQGVYNEQFF. CDR3 bases: TGCGCCAGCAGCCGACTCGGACAGGGGGTGTACAATGAGCAGTTCTTC.

The CDR3 sequence: CASSQDNVLGRSYGYTF. The CDR3 DNA reads TGTGCCAGCAGCCAAGATAACGTTTTGGGCAGAAGCTATGGCTACACCTTC. This rearrangement joins TRBV3-1 to TRBJ1-2; D not certain. The CDR3 spans 17 residues. Germline V gene lookup returns CDR1 LGHDT and CDR2 YNNKEL (reference sequence). The V gene lost 0 bases and the J gene lost 4 bases, with 18 bases spanning the gap.

The chain joins TRBV6-1 to TRBJ2-3; weak D call: TRBD2 (6 bases). Germline V CDR1 and CDR2: MNHNS, SASEGT. Trimming removed 11 bases from V and 4 bases from J, with 19 bases in between. The CDR3 is 14 amino acids. For the CDR3, the DNA is TGTGCCGGGAAAAGGGCGGGGCAGGCAGATACGCAGTATTTT. It translates to CAGKRAGQADTQYF.